This TCR beta chain was documented in a study of control samples from healthy donors and cancer patients (dated by TCRdb to the early 2020s). Only one count was recorded for this clone. Its antigen is currently not known. No much larger clone is present one base from it, and per-base qualities are unavailable. The CDR3 numbers 14 residues from cysteine through phenylalanine. Kept here is only the CDR3 DNA, which spans 42 bases and is read in frame from base 1. The junction shows trimming of 3 bases on V and 1 base on J, plus 13 bases between the germline ends. Looking up the germline V gene (reference sequence) yields CDR1 DFQATT and CDR2 SNEGSKA. Library preparation employed the immunoSEQ multiplex PCR assay. Held by TCRdb, this immuneACCESS table contains in-frame sequences only and omits some clones. Under half of the omission traces to an unresolved V gene where checked; the cause of the rest is unknown. The sample table shows roughly 130,000 clones, and approximately 94% are seen once. In total, the top ten clones hold under 2% of the sample.

The clonotype comes from a man aged 45-60 years with head and neck cancer. Sequencing was done on a sample of PBMCs. The sequence is built from TRBV20-1 and TRBJ2-7; the D gene assignment is perhaps TRBD1 or TRBD2, with each matching 6 bases. The CDR3 sequence is CSASDGGSSYEQYF. The DNA is TGCAGTGCTAGTGACGGGGGCTCATCCTACGAGCAGTACTTC.